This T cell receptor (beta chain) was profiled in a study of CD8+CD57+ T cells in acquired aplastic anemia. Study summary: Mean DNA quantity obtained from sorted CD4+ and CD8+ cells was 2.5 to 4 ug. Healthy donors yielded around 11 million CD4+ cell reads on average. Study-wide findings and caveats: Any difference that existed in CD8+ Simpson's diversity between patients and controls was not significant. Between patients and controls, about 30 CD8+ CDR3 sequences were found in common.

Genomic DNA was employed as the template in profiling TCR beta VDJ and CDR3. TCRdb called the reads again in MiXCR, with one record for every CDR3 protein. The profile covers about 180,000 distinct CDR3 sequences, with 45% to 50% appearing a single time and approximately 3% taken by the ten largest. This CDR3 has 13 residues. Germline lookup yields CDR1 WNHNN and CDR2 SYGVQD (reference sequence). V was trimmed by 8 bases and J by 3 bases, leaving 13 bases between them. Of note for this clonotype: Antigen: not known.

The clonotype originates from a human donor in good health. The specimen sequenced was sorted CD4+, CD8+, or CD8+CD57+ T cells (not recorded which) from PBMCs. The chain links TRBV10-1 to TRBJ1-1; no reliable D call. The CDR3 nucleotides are TGCGCCAGCGGGTCTGGGGTGGACACTGAAGCTTTCTTT. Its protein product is CASGSGVDTEAFF.